What follows are 28 T cell receptor beta chains derived from one specimen sequenced in a study of response to subunit inactivated influenza vaccine. MiXCR, run by TCRdb on the RT-PCR reads, gives a single entry per CDR3 protein. The sample yields about 540,000 distinct CDR3 sequences, under 30% seen once. In addition, the sample was reused for a study of T cells expressing NK-cell markers. That report adds: The authors generated TCR beta cDNA through 5'RACE template switching with UMIs.

Material: CD4+ T cells sorted from PBMCs, obtained 12 days after vaccination. The receptors were sampled from a man between 45 and 60 years old who received an inactivated influenza vaccine.

This clonotype was observed many times. J is TRBJ2-1 and V is TRBV27; D call uncertain. V dropped 5 bases and J dropped 7 bases, with 12 bases sitting between them. Germline loops: CDR1 MNHEY, CDR2 SMNVEV (reference sequence). The CDR3 has 13 residues. The DNA for the CDR3 is TGTGCCAGCAGTCCGACCTGGTGGAATGAGCAGTTCTTC. Translating it yields CASSPTWWNEQFF.

This sequence joins TRBV19 and TRBJ1-6; possibly TRBD1 for D (5 bases). The CDR3 has 15 residues. Germline lookup yields CDR1 LNHDA and CDR2 SQIVND (reference sequence). Trimming pared 5 bases from V and 8 bases from J, leaving 16 bases between. CDR3 sequence reads: CASSPRTLSDSPLHF. The CDR3 nucleotides read TGTGCCAGTAGTCCTAGGACACTTTCGGATTCACCCCTCCACTTT. The variable domain in full, completed from reference TRBV19 and TRBJ1-6, reads DGGITQSPKYLFRKEGQNVTLSCEQNLNHDAMYWYRQDPGQGLRLIYYSQIVNDFQKGDIAEGYSVSREKKESFPLTVTSAQKNPTAFYLCASSPRTLSDSPLHFGNGTRLTVT.

The rearrangement joins TRBV29-1 to TRBJ1-4, with D unclear. V was pared by 6 bases and J by 7 bases, with 9 bases between. The CDR3 runs 11 residues. Germline V gene lookup returns CDR1 SQVTM and CDR2 ANQGSEA. The CDR3: CSVAMGEKLFF. DNA of the CDR3: TGCAGCGTGGCCATGGGTGAAAAACTGTTTTTT. The full variable domain, rest sourced from reference TRBV29-1 and TRBJ1-4, is SAVISQKPSRDICQRGTSLTIQCQVDSQVTMMFWYRQQPGQSLTLIATANQGSEATYESGFVIDKFPISRPNLTFSTLTVSNMSPEDSSIYLCSVAMGEKLFFGSGTQLSVL.

This clonotype occurred once. The chain employs TRBV6-1 and TRBJ2-7; the D gene could be TRBD1 or TRBD2 (5 bases each). The CDR3 extends over 13 amino acids. CDR1 and CDR2 (germline): MNHNS, SASEGT. Trimming took off 6 bases at V and 4 bases at J, with 13 bases between the two ends. CDR3: CASSKGRAYEQYF. The CDR3 region has the DNA TGTGCCAGCAGCAAGGGACGGGCGTACGAGCAGTACTTC.

V usage is TRBV3-1 and J usage is TRBJ1-2, with D maybe TRBD1 (5 bases). Germline lookup yields CDR1 LGHDT and CDR2 YNNKEL (reference sequence). The CDR3 has 16 residues. The V gene lost 2 bases and the J gene lost 8 bases, with 21 bases spanning the gap. This chain's CDR3 is CASSQNLLPAGTGYTF. Here the CDR3 DNA reads TGTGCCAGCAGCCAAAACCTTCTTCCGGCAGGGACGGGCTACACCTTC.

The gene calls are TRBV12-3 or TRBV12-4 and TRBJ2-2; TRBD1 might be the D (6 bases). This CDR3 is 16 amino acids long. Trimming removed 3 bases at V and 0 bases at J, with 11 bases between. The CDR3 nucleotides read TGTGCCAGCAGTTTCCGGACAGCGACGAACACCGGGGAGCTGTTTTTT. Amino acid sequence: CASSFRTATNTGELFF.

This clonotype was observed a handful of times. V gene TRBV7-2 combines with J gene TRBJ2-2, with D unresolved. Per germline, CDR1 SGHTA and CDR2 FQGNSA. V gave up 5 bases and J gave up 5 bases, with 12 bases separating them. This CDR3 contains 14 residues. CDR3 sequence (DNA): TGTGCCAGCAGCACCCGGTCTTGGACCGGGGAGCTGTTTTTT. It encodes CASSTRSWTGELFF.

This clonotype was detected a few times. The CDR3 nucleotides read TGTGCCAGCGTGCCGGGGCTCAATCAGCCCCAGCATTTT. It translates to CASVPGLNQPQHF. The V call is TRBV7-2, the J call TRBJ1-5; a possible D gene is TRBD1 (5 bases). CDR3 length: 13 amino acids. The ends were cut back, 8 bases at V and 3 bases at J, with 11 bases in the middle. The V gene's germline CDR1 is SGHTA and CDR2 FQGNSA. Looking up the rest from reference TRBV7-2 and TRBJ1-5 gives the full variable domain: GAGVSQSPSNKVTEKGKDVELRCDPISGHTALYWYRQSLGQGLEFLIYFQGNSAPDKSGLPSDRFSAERTGGSVSTLTIQRTQQEDSAVYLCASVPGLNQPQHFGDGTRLSIL.

This sequence joins TRBV4-2 and TRBJ1-1; possibly TRBD1 for D (6 bases). CDR3 length equals 14 residues. Germline CDR1 and CDR2: LGHNA and YNFKEQ. V was trimmed by 4 bases and J by 0 bases, leaving 9 bases between them. The CDR3 nucleotides are TGTGCCAGCAGCCGAGGGGGGATGAACACTGAAGCTTTCTTT. It yields the protein CASSRGGMNTEAFF.

In this sample, this clonotype turned up a few times. The rearrangement links TRBV5-1 to TRBJ2-2, with D possibly called TRBD1 or TRBD2 (5 bases each). Germline CDR1 is SGHRS and CDR2 is YFSETQ. V was trimmed by 3 bases and J by 0 bases, leaving 9 bases between them. The CDR3 has 15 amino acids. The CDR3 is CASSWGYANTGELFF. As DNA, the CDR3 is TGCGCCAGCAGCTGGGGGTATGCGAACACCGGGGAGCTGTTTTTT. Variable domain in full (rest from reference TRBV5-1 and TRBJ2-2): KAGVTQTPRYLIKTRGQQVTLSCSPISGHRSVSWYQQTPGQGLQFLFEYFSETQRNKGNFPGRFSGRQFSNSRSEMNVSTLELGDSALYLCASSWGYANTGELFFGEGSRLTVL.

This sequence joins TRBV7-9 and TRBJ1-2; TRBD1 might be the D (6 bases). CDR1 is SEHNR, CDR2 FQNEAQ, per germline (reference sequence). This CDR3 has 16 residues. With 0 bases removed from V and 4 bases from J, the gap between germline ends came to 15 bases. CDR3 loop: CASSLAAGGASYGYTF. CDR3 DNA: TGTGCCAGCAGCTTAGCGGCGGGGGGCGCGAGCTATGGCTACACCTTC.

As regards this clonotype: A read error may be the cause here, since a much bigger clone is one base away. The chain carries TRBV7-8 and TRBJ2-6; D unclear. Germline CDR1 and CDR2: SGHVS and FQNEAQ. CDR3 size: 13 residues. The germline V and J ends were trimmed by 1 base and 3 bases, with 1 base remaining between them. Written as DNA, the CDR3 is TGTGCCAGCAGCTTAGATGGGGCCAACGTCCTGACTTTC. It specifies CASSLDGANVLTF.

This clonotype showed up many times. The rearrangement joins TRBV12-3 or TRBV12-4 to TRBJ2-1, with 10 bases identical to TRBD1. V trimming: 7 bases; J trimming: 7 bases; junction bases outside the gene matches: 13. The CDR3 has 16 amino acids. The CDR3 DNA reads TGTGCCAGCACCCTTGGACGCGACAGGGGGCATAATGAGCAGTTCTTC. Translating it yields CASTLGRDRGHNEQFF.

The chain has TRBV24-1 and TRBJ2-7, with TRBD1 matching 11 bases. The CDR3 is 14 amino acids. From germline, CDR1 is KGHDR and CDR2 SFDVKD. V lost 7 bases, J lost 6 bases, and 7 bases stayed unmatched. CDR3 region: CATSPRTGGSEQYF. In DNA, the CDR3 is TGTGCCACCAGCCCCAGGACAGGGGGCAGCGAGCAGTACTTC.

J is TRBJ1-2 and V is TRBV29-1, with no clear D. The CDR3 loop spans 13 amino acids. Deletions cut 3 bases from V and 7 bases from J, with 15 bases between. Per the germline V gene, CDR1 is SQVTM and CDR2 is ANQGSEA. CDR3 DNA sequence: TGCAGCGTTGATTTAGGTGTACGTAGTGGCTACACCTTC. It translates to CSVDLGVRSGYTF. Full variable domain (remainder filled in from reference TRBV29-1 and TRBJ1-2): SAVISQKPSRDICQRGTSLTIQCQVDSQVTMMFWYRQQPGQSLTLIATANQGSEATYESGFVIDKFPISRPNLTFSTLTVSNMSPEDSSIYLCSVDLGVRSGYTFGSGTRLTVV.

This clonotype showed up many times. This rearrangement joins TRBV5-1 to TRBJ2-2; TRBD2 aligns across 12 bases. Germline CDR1 and CDR2: SGHRS and YFSETQ. This CDR3 has 19 amino acids. J gave up 2 bases and V 5 bases, and 13 bases lay outside the gene matches. The CDR3 sequence: CASSRRTSGATLNTGELFF. The DNA of the CDR3 is TGCGCCAGCAGTCGTCGGACTAGCGGGGCCACGCTAAACACCGGGGAGCTGTTTTTT.

This clonotype has only a few counts. The chain links TRBV28 to TRBJ2-5; D unresolved. This CDR3 region has 13 residues. The germline V and J ends were trimmed by 6 bases and 5 bases, with 13 bases remaining between them. The germline CDR1 and CDR2 sequences are MDHEN and SYDVKM. The DNA for the CDR3 is TGTGCCAGCAGGTTAGGGCAGTTGGAGACCCAGTACTTC. This codes for CASRLGQLETQYF.

This chain connects TRBV7-2 to TRBJ2-2; 9 positions agree with TRBD2. Germline CDR1 and CDR2: SGHTA and FQGNSA. V was pared by 1 base and J by 4 bases, with 4 bases of the junction left unmatched. This CDR3 spans 16 amino acids. Here the CDR3 reads CASSLVAGDLTGELFF. The DNA of the CDR3 is TGTGCCAGCAGCTTAGTAGCGGGGGACCTCACCGGGGAGCTGTTTTTT.

This clonotype turned up a few times. The chain is built from TRBV6-1 and TRBJ1-2; D ambiguous. The CDR3 totals 14 residues. Deletions cut 0 bases from V and 8 bases from J, with 13 bases between. CDR1 is MNHNS, CDR2 SASEGT, per germline. The chain's CDR3 is CASSEAIGTRGYTF. The CDR3 region has the DNA TGTGCCAGCAGTGAAGCGATCGGTACAAGGGGCTACACCTTC.

This chain links TRBV5-1 with TRBJ2-5; possibly TRBD1 or TRBD2 for D (6 bases each). The V and J ends lost 0 bases and 4 bases respectively, with 13 bases between them. The V gene's germline CDR1 is SGHRS and CDR2 YFSETQ. CDR3 length equals 15 residues. CDR3 in amino acids: CASSLEGGPGETQYF. CDR3 bases: TGCGCCAGCAGCTTGGAAGGGGGGCCGGGAGAGACCCAGTACTTC. The variable domain in full, with the rest retrieved from reference TRBV5-1 and TRBJ2-5, is KAGVTQTPRYLIKTRGQQVTLSCSPISGHRSVSWYQQTPGQGLQFLFEYFSETQRNKGNFPGRFSGRQFSNSRSEMNVSTLELGDSALYLCASSLEGGPGETQYFGPGTRLLVL.

The chain recombines TRBV7-9 with TRBJ1-5, with a weak D call TRBD1 (5 bases). V was shortened by 5 bases and J by 7 bases, with 9 bases between the two germline ends. Germline V lookup: CDR1 SEHNR, CDR2 FQNEAQ (reference sequence). The CDR3 spans 12 residues. The CDR3 region has the DNA TGTGCCAGCAGCGTAGGGGAGCAGCCCCAGCATTTT. It encodes CASSVGEQPQHF.

As to this clonotype: A much larger clone sits a single nucleotide away, making a read error possible. The chain employs TRBV29-1 and TRBJ2-3, with a weak D call TRBD2 (7 bases). Germline assignment: CDR1 SQVTM and CDR2 ANQGSEA. This CDR3 spans 14 amino acids. Trimming took off 6 bases at V and 1 base at J, with 14 bases between the two ends. CDR3 bases: TGCAGCGTCCTACAGGGAGGGTGCACAGATACGCAGTATTTT. It is translated as CSVLQGGCTDTQYF.

This clonotype was detected once. V gene TRBV5-1 combines with J gene TRBJ2-3; D tentatively fits TRBD1 or TRBD2 (7 bases each). The CDR3 has 16 amino acids. Germline V CDR1 and CDR2: SGHRS, YFSETQ. Trimming left V 4 bases short and J 2 bases short, with 17 bases between. CDR3 nucleotides: TGCGCCAGCAGCCCGGGGGGCGGGACAGACACAGATACGCAGTATTTT. It is translated as CASSPGGGTDTDTQYF.

The V gene is TRBV14, the J gene TRBJ2-3; 8 nucleotides match TRBD2. This CDR3 region has 16 residues. Germline trimming cut 1 base from V and 2 bases from J; bases unmatched to any gene: 5. Germline assignment: CDR1 SGHDN and CDR2 FVKESK. This chain's CDR3 is CASSQGSGGNTDTQYF. The CDR3 DNA sequence: TGTGCCAGCAGCCAAGGGAGCGGGGGAAACACAGATACGCAGTATTTT.

This clonotype was detected only a few times. Just one base apart from a much larger clone, this may be a read error. The V call is TRBV11-2, the J call TRBJ2-3; D is uncertain. The germline V and J ends were trimmed by 8 bases and 2 bases, with 5 bases remaining between them. Germline V gene lookup returns CDR1 SGHAT and CDR2 FQNNGV. This CDR3 is 11 amino acids long. In DNA form, the CDR3 reads TGTGCCAGCGGTCTCACAGATACGCAGTATTTT. Protein product: CASGLTDTQYF. Supplemented by reference TRBV11-2 and TRBJ2-3, the full variable domain reads EAGVAQSPRYKIIEKRQSVAFWCNPISGHATLYWYQQILGQGPKLLIQFQNNGVVDDSQLPKDRFSAERLKGVDSTLKIQPAKLEDSAVYLCASGLTDTQYFGPGTRLTVL.

This clonotype has a single count. The chain has TRBV25-1 and TRBJ2-5; the D gene could be TRBD1 or TRBD2 (5 bases each). From germline, CDR1 is MGHDK and CDR2 SYGVNS. With 4 bases removed from V and 7 bases from J, the gap between germline ends came to 13 bases. This CDR3 has 13 residues. Here the CDR3 reads CASSGQSRGTQYF. The DNA of the CDR3 is TGTGCCAGCAGTGGACAGTCCCGGGGGACCCAGTACTTC.

This clonotype has a handful of counts. The V call is TRBV29-1, the J call TRBJ2-5; D is perhaps TRBD2 (6 bases). This CDR3 spans 11 amino acids. V was clipped by 7 bases and J by 4 bases, with 10 bases between them. The germline V gene has CDR1 SQVTM and CDR2 ANQGSEA. The CDR3 nucleotides read TGCAGCGGACTAGTGTTAGAGACCCAGTACTTC. Translating gives CSGLVLETQYF.

The CDR3 region is CASSESRGRYETQYF. The DNA for the CDR3 is TGTGCCAGCAGTGAATCCAGGGGCCGCTACGAGACCCAGTACTTC. The chain couples TRBV25-1 to TRBJ2-5; a possible D gene is TRBD1 (6 bases). V was trimmed by 1 base and J by 5 bases, leaving 14 bases between them. This CDR3 comprises 15 residues. Germline CDR1 MGHDK, CDR2 SYGVNS.